The 28 T cell receptor beta chains listed next were all sequenced from one sample in a study of blood T cell repertoires in COVID-19. Sequencing used immunoSEQ multiplex PCR; TCRdb keeps in-frame clones, though not all of them. This sample carries under 250,000 clones, approximately 90% of them seen once, and the ten largest clones take roughly 11%. The sequenced sample was peripheral blood. The origin of the receptors is a man aged 45-60 years with COVID-19, enrolled during active disease.

V and J are TRBV28 and TRBJ2-7; D is undetermined. Germline loops: CDR1 MDHEN, CDR2 SYDVKM. The CDR3 is made up of 12 amino acids. V lost 5 bases, J lost 7 bases, and 12 bases lay in between. The CDR3 sequence: CASSDFKGEQYF. The CDR3 nucleotides read TGTGCCAGCAGTGACTTTAAAGGAGAGCAGTACTTC.

The chain joins TRBV30 to TRBJ2-1, with D maybe TRBD2 (6 bases). V shed 3 bases and J shed 3 bases, with 18 bases lying between them. Germline values: CDR1 GTSNPN, CDR2 SVGIG (reference sequence). The CDR3 length is 16 residues. The CDR3 sequence: CAWSPQTGTFYNEQFF. The CDR3 bases are TGTGCCTGGAGCCCACAGACCGGGACTTTCTACAATGAGCAGTTCTTC.

The chain has TRBV27 and TRBJ2-7; 11 positions agree with TRBD1. Germline CDR1 MNHEY, CDR2 SMNVEV (reference sequence). The length of the CDR3 is 20 residues. Trimming took 5 bases from V and 3 from J; bases not matched to a gene: 21. CDR3 bases: TGTGCCAGCAGTGGATCAGCGGTCGGGACAGGGGGTGCTTTTCTCTACGAGCAGTACTTC. Amino acids: CASSGSAVGTGGAFLYEQYF.

The rearrangement joins TRBV7-5 to TRBJ2-2; TRBD2, the table's D call, was not compared with the DNA. TRBV7-5 is a known pseudogene. This CDR3 is 17 amino acids long. The CDR3 sequence is CVRSLGTSVEYTGELFF. CDR3 bases: TGTGTCAGAAGCTTAGGGACTAGCGTTGAGTACACCGGGGAGCTGTTTTTT.

V gene TRBV19 combines with J gene TRBJ1-6; no reliable D call. This CDR3 is 17 amino acids long. V lost 10 bases and J lost 0, with 19 bases in between. CDR1 and CDR2 from the germline V gene are LNHDA and SQIVND (reference sequence). CDR3 sequence: CATQAEFGSSYNSPLHF. DNA of the CDR3: TGTGCCACCCAAGCGGAATTCGGGAGCTCCTATAATTCACCCCTCCACTTT. Full variable domain (outside the CDR3, taken from reference TRBV19 and TRBJ1-6): DGGITQSPKYLFRKEGQNVTLSCEQNLNHDAMYWYRQDPGQGLRLIYYSQIVNDFQKGDIAEGYSVSREKKESFPLTVTSAQKNPTAFYLCATQAEFGSSYNSPLHFGNGTRLTVT.

The chain has TRBV6-1 and TRBJ2-3; 8 bases align to TRBD2. Unmatched junction bases numbered 8, after V lost 2 bases and J lost 4 bases. This CDR3 is 16 amino acids long. The germline gives CDR1 MNHNS, CDR2 SASEGT. CDR3 nucleotide sequence: TGTGCCAGCAGTGAAAGCGGCCTAGCGGGTCCAGATACGCAGTATTTT. As protein: CASSESGLAGPDTQYF.

The J gene is TRBJ2-7, the V gene TRBV5-1; TRBD2 agrees at 12 bases. V lost 0 bases to trimming and J lost 2 bases; unmatched junction nucleotides: 3. The CDR3 has 16 residues. Germline values: CDR1 SGHRS, CDR2 YFSETQ. The CDR3, as DNA: TGCGCCAGCAGCTTGGATCTAGCGGGGGGGCCCTACGAGCAGTACTTC. It specifies CASSLDLAGGPYEQYF.

The V gene is TRBV5-1, the J gene TRBJ2-7, with 8 bases lining up with TRBD2. With 4 bases clipped from V and 0 bases from J, the junction kept 9 bases outside the gene matches. Germline V gives CDR1 SGHRS, CDR2 YFSETQ. This CDR3 region has 16 residues. The CDR3 sequence is CASSGTGRGDSYEQYF. CDR3 bases: TGCGCCAGCAGCGGGACGGGGCGGGGGGACTCCTACGAGCAGTACTTC.

The chain is built from TRBV28 and TRBJ1-1; 8 bases agree with TRBD1. CDR1 and CDR2 (germline): MDHEN, SYDVKM. The CDR3 loop spans 14 amino acids. Trimming cost V 4 bases and J 2 bases; bases outside gene matches: 3. The CDR3 DNA is TGTGCCAGCAGTTGGGGGACAGGTAACACTGAAGCTTTCTTT. This encodes CASSWGTGNTEAFF.

In its sample, this clone was seen once. This rearrangement joins TRBV10-1 to TRBJ1-2, with D perhaps TRBD1 (5 bases). This CDR3 spans 15 amino acids. V dropped 2 bases and J dropped 4 bases, with 14 bases sitting between them. Looked up from germline, CDR1 is WNHNN and CDR2 is SYGVQD (reference sequence). The DNA for the CDR3 is TGCGCCAGCAGTGAGGGTGAGACAGCTCTCTATGGCTACACCTTC. This codes for CASSEGETALYGYTF.

The chain joins TRBV19 to TRBJ1-5; D may be TRBD1 (5 bases). The CDR3 runs to 19 residues. Per the germline V gene, CDR1 is LNHDA and CDR2 is SQIVND (reference sequence). With 6 bases removed from V and 0 bases from J, the gap between germline ends came to 24 bases. CDR3 protein: CASRRRVQEVLISNQPQHF. The CDR3 DNA reads TGTGCCAGTAGACGGAGGGTACAGGAAGTCCTAATTAGCAATCAGCCCCAGCATTTT. The full variable domain, with the rest looked up from reference TRBV19 and TRBJ1-5, is DGGITQSPKYLFRKEGQNVTLSCEQNLNHDAMYWYRQDPGQGLRLIYYSQIVNDFQKGDIAEGYSVSREKKESFPLTVTSAQKNPTAFYLCASRRRVQEVLISNQPQHFGDGTRLSIL.

This sequence joins TRBV5-8 and TRBJ1-2, with D possibly being TRBD1 (6 bases). The CDR3 runs 16 residues. The germline V and J ends were trimmed by 1 base and 3 bases, with 16 bases remaining between them. Germline assignment: CDR1 SGHTS and CDR2 YDEGEE. The CDR3 nucleotides read TGTGCCAGCAGCTTGTTCATCGGGGGGGGCGACTATGGCTACACCTTC. This translates into CASSLFIGGGDYGYTF.

The chain is built from TRBV5-1 and TRBJ2-5, with TRBD1 as a possible D gene (8 bases). This CDR3 is 15 amino acids long. Germline CDR1 and CDR2: SGHRS and YFSETQ. V was trimmed by 6 bases and J by 3 bases, leaving 18 bases between them. The CDR3 loop reads CASTEGGTGKETQYF. CDR3 coding DNA: TGCGCCAGCACCGAGGGGGGGACAGGTAAAGAGACCCAGTACTTC.

The chain has TRBV13 and TRBJ1-1; 9 positions agree with TRBD1. The CDR3 covers 14 residues. V shed 6 bases and J 8 bases; nucleotides not matched to a gene: 10. CDR1 and CDR2 (germline): PRHDT, FYEKMQ (reference sequence). CDR3 sequence: CASRTEQGAREAFF. The DNA for the CDR3 is TGTGCCAGCAGAACCGAACAGGGGGCCAGGGAAGCTTTCTTT.

This chain connects TRBV20-1 to TRBJ1-2; no definite D call. The CDR3 is 14 residues long. Germline values: CDR1 DFQATT, CDR2 SNEGSKA (reference sequence). Trimming removed 3 bases at V and 3 bases at J, with 14 bases between. CDR3 region: CSASGEERHYGYTF. CDR3 in DNA: TGCAGTGCTAGTGGGGAGGAAAGGCACTATGGCTACACCTTC.

This clone was observed a handful of times. This rearrangement joins TRBV6-1 to TRBJ1-3; no clear D. The V end was cut by 2 bases, the J end by 0 bases, with 8 bases between. The CDR3 extends over 15 amino acids. Germline V gene lookup returns CDR1 MNHNS and CDR2 SASEGT. The CDR3 DNA sequence: TGTGCCAGCAGTGAAATCGGGAGCTCTGGAAACACCATATATTTT. Its translation: CASSEIGSSGNTIYF.

V is TRBV6-5 and J is TRBJ1-5, with 11 nucleotides matching TRBD1. The V and J ends lost 6 bases and 6 bases, in that order; junction bases with no gene match: 1. Germline-derived CDR1 and CDR2 are MNHEY and SVGAGI. This CDR3 contains 13 residues. The CDR3: CASRGQGGQPQHF. CDR3 bases: TGTGCCAGCAGGGGACAGGGGGGTCAGCCCCAGCATTTT.

This chain links TRBV5-1 with TRBJ1-2; D remains ambiguous. V shed 0 bases and J shed 3 bases, with 6 bases lying between them. Germline V gene lookup returns CDR1 SGHRS and CDR2 YFSETQ. This CDR3 comprises 13 residues. The CDR3 spells CASSLGGDYGYTF. The CDR3, as DNA: TGCGCCAGCAGCTTGGGCGGAGACTATGGCTACACCTTC.

The V gene is TRBV6-2 or TRBV6-3, the J gene TRBJ1-2; 7 nucleotides agree with TRBD1. This CDR3 comprises 13 residues. Looked up from germline, CDR1 is MNHEY and CDR2 is SVGEGT. V lost 5 bases and J lost 8; bases outside the gene matches: 8. The CDR3 coding sequence is TGTGCCAGCAGTACAGGGGAGGTTGGAGGCTACACCTTC. Residues: CASSTGEVGGYTF.

The J gene is TRBJ2-7, the V gene TRBV5-4, with 9 bases fitting TRBD2. CDR3 length: 15 residues. Trimming took 2 bases from V and 6 from J; bases not matched to a gene: 9. Germline CDR1 and CDR2: SGHNT and YYREEE (reference sequence). The CDR3 region has the DNA TGTGCCAGCAGCTTCGGTTGGCGGGAGGGTAGCGAGCAGTACTTC. Its translation: CASSFGWREGSEQYF.

The chain joins TRBV18 to TRBJ2-1; D is unclear. CDR1 KGHSH and CDR2 LQKENI come from the germline V gene. V lost 2 bases and J lost 7, with 9 bases in between. The CDR3 has 13 amino acids. CDR3 residues: CASSPGSRNEQFF. The CDR3 DNA sequence: TGTGCCAGCTCACCAGGGTCGAGGAATGAGCAGTTCTTC.

The chain couples TRBV28 to TRBJ1-2, with a tentative D call TRBD1 (6 bases). There are 14 residues in the CDR3. Trimming cost V 2 bases and J 4 bases, with 11 bases left between them. Germline V gene lookup returns CDR1 MDHEN and CDR2 SYDVKM. The DNA for the CDR3 is TGTGCCAGCAGTTTACAACAGGGTACCTATGGCTACACCTTC. Translated: CASSLQQGTYGYTF.

The rearrangement uses TRBV7-2 and TRBJ2-2, with D tentatively TRBD1 (7 bases). V lost 8 bases, J lost 5 bases, and 15 bases lay in between. This CDR3 has 14 amino acids. Looked up from germline, CDR1 is SGHTA and CDR2 is FQGNSA. CDR3 loop: CASSAQGGTGELFF. CDR3 bases: TGTGCCAGCTCCGCCCAGGGGGGAACCGGGGAGCTGTTTTTT.

This clone was counted between two and nine times. This chain connects TRBV10-3 to TRBJ1-6; D call uncertain. Germline V CDR1 and CDR2: ENHRY, SYGVKD. The V gene lost 2 bases and the J gene lost 7 bases, with 6 bases spanning the gap. The CDR3 is made up of 13 amino acids. The CDR3 loop reads CAISEGGNSPLHF. The CDR3 coding sequence is TGTGCCATCAGTGAGGGCGGGAATTCACCCCTCCACTTT.

This sequence joins TRBV18 and TRBJ2-2, with 8 bases matching TRBD2. Germline assignment: CDR1 KGHSH and CDR2 LQKENI. Unmatched junction bases numbered 10, after V lost 7 bases and J lost 6 bases. The CDR3 loop spans 15 amino acids. The CDR3, as DNA: TGTGCCAGCTTTTACACAGCGGGAGTGGCCGGGGAGCTGTTTTTT. It encodes CASFYTAGVAGELFF.

For this clone: A far larger clone is off by one base, so a read error is likely. The genes are TRBV2 and TRBJ2-7; no clear D. The CDR3 runs to 11 residues. Trimming removed 3 bases from V and 2 bases from J, with 2 bases in between. Germline CDR1 and CDR2: SNHLY and FYNNEI. The DNA of the CDR3 is TGTGCCAGCAGTGACACCTACGAGCAGTACTTC. It codes for CASSDTYEQYF.

This clone was observed a single time. The chain is built from TRBV6-6 and TRBJ1-6; D might be TRBD1 (6 bases). Per germline, CDR1 MNHNY and CDR2 SVGAGI (reference sequence). This CDR3 region has 14 residues. V dropped 6 bases and J dropped 8 bases, with 14 bases sitting between them. In DNA, the CDR3 is TGTGCCAGCAGCCCTACCGGACAGCATTCACCCCTCCACTTT. Encoded protein: CASSPTGQHSPLHF.

V and J are TRBV14 and TRBJ1-4, with 9 bases identical to TRBD1. V was pared by 4 bases and J by 6 bases, with 6 bases of the junction left unmatched. The CDR3 loop spans 15 amino acids. Per germline, CDR1 SGHDN and CDR2 FVKESK. Here the CDR3 reads CASSRTGGYDEKLFF. For the CDR3, the DNA is TGTGCCAGCAGCCGCACAGGGGGCTACGATGAAAAACTGTTTTTT.